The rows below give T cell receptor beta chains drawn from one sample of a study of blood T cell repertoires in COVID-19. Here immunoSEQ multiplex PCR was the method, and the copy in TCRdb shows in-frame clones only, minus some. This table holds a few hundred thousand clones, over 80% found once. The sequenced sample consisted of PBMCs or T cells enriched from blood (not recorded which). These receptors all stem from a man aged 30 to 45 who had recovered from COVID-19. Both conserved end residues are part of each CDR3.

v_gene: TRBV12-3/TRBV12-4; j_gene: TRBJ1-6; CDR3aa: CASTPLGLGEIHF
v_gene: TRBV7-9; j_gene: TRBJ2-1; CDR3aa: CASSLFQDNEQFF
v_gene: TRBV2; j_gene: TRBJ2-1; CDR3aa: CASTPGLAYNEQFF
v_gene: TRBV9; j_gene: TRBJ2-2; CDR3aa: CASKGQGANTGELFF
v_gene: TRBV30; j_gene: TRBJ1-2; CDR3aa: CAWTDRGRDGYTF
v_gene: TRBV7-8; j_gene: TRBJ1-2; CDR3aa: CASSFGGSYYGYTF
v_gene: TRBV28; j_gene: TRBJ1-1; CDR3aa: CASSTEGTLPNTEAFF
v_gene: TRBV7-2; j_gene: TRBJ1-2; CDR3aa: CASSSPRGGYGYTF
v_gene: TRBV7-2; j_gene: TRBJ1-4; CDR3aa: CASSYAIGTDEKLFF
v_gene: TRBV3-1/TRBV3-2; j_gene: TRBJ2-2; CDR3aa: CASSQVRVSGELFF
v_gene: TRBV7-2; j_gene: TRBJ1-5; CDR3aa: CASRQSTGYSNQPQHF
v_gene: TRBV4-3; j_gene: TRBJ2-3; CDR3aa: CASSQAMTSGSTDTQYF
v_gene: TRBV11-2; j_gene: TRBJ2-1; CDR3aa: CASSISGASYNEQFF
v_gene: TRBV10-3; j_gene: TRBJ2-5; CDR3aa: CAISDDGTATKNQETQYF
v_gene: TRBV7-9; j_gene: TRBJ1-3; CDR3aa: CASREYGSGNTIYF
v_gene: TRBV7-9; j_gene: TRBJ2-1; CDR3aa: CASSYGGNEQFF
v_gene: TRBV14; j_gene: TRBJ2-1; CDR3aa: CASSVSYNEQFF
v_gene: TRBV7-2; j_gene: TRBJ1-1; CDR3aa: CASSLVTKTEAFF
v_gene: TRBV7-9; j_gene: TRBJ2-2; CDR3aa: CASSLSYGGRPGELFF
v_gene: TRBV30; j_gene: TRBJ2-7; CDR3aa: CAWSVPGAASYEQYF
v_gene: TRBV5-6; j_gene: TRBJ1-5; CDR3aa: CASSPGQYQPQHF
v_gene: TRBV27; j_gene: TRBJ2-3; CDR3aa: CASSPLAGGTDTQYF
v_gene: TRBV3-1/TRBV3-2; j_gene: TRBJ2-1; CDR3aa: CASRGSGLAGGNEQFF
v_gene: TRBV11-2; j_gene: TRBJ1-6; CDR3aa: CASSSTREDSPLHF
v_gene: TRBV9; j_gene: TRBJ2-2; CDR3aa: CASSVGGRGALPGGELFF
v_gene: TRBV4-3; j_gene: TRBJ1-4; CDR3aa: CASSQSPRGRGEKLFF
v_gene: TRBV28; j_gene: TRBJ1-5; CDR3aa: CASRNRWSNQPQHF
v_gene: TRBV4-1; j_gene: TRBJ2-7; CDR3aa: CASSQARSDAYEQYF
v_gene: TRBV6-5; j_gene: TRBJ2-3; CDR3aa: CASRQRETQYF
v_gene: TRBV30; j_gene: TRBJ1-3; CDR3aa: CAWGLLSGNTIYF
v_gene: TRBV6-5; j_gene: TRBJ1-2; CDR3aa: CASSPDRIYGYTF
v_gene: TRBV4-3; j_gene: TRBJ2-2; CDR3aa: CASSHRLAGDTGELFF
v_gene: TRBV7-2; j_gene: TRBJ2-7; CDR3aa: CASSHRQGPYEQYF
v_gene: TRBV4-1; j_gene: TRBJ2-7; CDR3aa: CASSPQTGSSYEQYF
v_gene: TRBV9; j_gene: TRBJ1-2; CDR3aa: CASSVETGVYYTF
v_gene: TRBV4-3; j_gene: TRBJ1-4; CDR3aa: CASSQGQGIVEKLFF
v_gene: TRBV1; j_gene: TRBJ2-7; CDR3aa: CTSRDEGTSGRYNIYEQYF
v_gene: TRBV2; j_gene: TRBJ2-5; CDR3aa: CASREGQQETQYF
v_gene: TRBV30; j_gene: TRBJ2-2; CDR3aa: CAWGPPLAGGVGELFF
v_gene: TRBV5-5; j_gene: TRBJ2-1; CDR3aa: CASSPRAGGREQFF
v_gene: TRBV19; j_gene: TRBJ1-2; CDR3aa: CASTTNYGYTF
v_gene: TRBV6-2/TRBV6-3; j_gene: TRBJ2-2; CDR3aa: CASSYPGLAGELSGELFF